This TCR beta chain derives from a study of blood T cells in healthy people across ages. Using a J-beta primer mix together with a sample-barcoded 5' primer, a second PCR was run for about 6 to 11 cycles. A single record per CDR3 protein comes from TCRdb applying MiXCR to the 5' RACE reads. The profile covers some 860,000 distinct CDR3 sequences, with around 50% appearing a single time and roughly 25% taken by the ten largest. The CDR3 totals 17 residues. V lost 2 bases and J lost 5; bases outside the gene matches: 11. CDR1 is MGHRA and CDR2 is YSYEKL in the germline V gene. The sequenced sample consisted of blood. This chain joins TRBV4-1 and TRBJ2-5; 10 bases match TRBD2. The source of this sequence is a man aged 40-55 years in good health. This CDR3 reads CASSQRASGRREETQYF. The CDR3 bases are TGCGCCAGCAGCCAAAGGGCTAGCGGGAGACGAGAGGAGACCCAGTACTTC.